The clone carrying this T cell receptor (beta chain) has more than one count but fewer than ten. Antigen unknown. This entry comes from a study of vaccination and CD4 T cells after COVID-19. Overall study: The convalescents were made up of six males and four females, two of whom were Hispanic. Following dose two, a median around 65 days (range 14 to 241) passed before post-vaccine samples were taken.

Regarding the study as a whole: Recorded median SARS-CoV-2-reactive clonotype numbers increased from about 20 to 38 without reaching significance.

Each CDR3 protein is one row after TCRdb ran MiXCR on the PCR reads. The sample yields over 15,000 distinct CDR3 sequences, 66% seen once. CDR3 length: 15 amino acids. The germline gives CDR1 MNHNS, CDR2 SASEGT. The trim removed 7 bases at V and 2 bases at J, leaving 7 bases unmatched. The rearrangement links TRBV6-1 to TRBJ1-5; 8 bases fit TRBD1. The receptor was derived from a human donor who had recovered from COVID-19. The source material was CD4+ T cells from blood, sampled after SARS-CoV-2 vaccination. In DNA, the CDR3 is TGTGCCAGCATTCAGGGGGCAGAGGGCAATCAGCCCCAGCATTTT. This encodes CASIQGAEGNQPQHF.